This record concerns one TCR beta chain sequence. The sample originates from a study of technical replicates of blood from a handful of donors. Sequencing was performed with immunoSEQ multiplex PCR; in TCRdb, only in-frame clones are kept and a portion is missing. Of 75,000 to 95,000 clones in the sample, approximately 95% were seen once. The CDR3 is 20 amino acids. Trimming pared 4 bases from V and 4 bases from J, leaving 26 bases between. In germline, CDR1 is LNHDA, CDR2 SQIVND (reference sequence). This chain uses TRBV19 with TRBJ2-6, with D possibly being TRBD1 (5 bases). This receptor was obtained from a human donor in good health. The sequenced sample was T cells isolated from PBMCs. The CDR3 DNA sequence: TGTGCCAGTAGTACTCCCCCCTTTGACAGATTTTCTCAAGGGGCCAACGTCCTGACTTTC. It specifies CASSTPPFDRFSQGANVLTF. Drawing the rest from reference TRBV19 and TRBJ2-6, the complete variable domain is DGGITQSPKYLFRKEGQNVTLSCEQNLNHDAMYWYRQDPGQGLRLIYYSQIVNDFQKGDIAEGYSVSREKKESFPLTVTSAQKNPTAFYLCASSTPPFDRFSQGANVLTFGAGSRLTVL.